A single sample is the source of the 27 T cell receptor beta chains below, sequenced in a study of T cells after yellow fever vaccination (dated 2019 in TCRdb). The library was generated by 5' RACE. These reads were obtained on an Illumina HiSeq 2500. Using fastp trimming at Q25 and MiXCR clonotype assembly, TCRdb reanalyzed the public sequencing data and kept in-frame beta chains. One record per CDR3 amino acid sequence lists the most common genes and DNA. The sample has about 550,000 distinct CDR3 sequences on record, less than 20% of them singletons. The top ten constitute around 15% of the sample. Interpreted using the paper, the treatment or condition label stands for: live attenuated yellow fever vaccine strain. This material consisted of PBMCs, taken 15 days after the yellow fever booster vaccination. These TCRs come from a man aged 25 to 45 who received the YFV17D yellow fever vaccine.

This clonotype was detected a few times. This chain's CDR3 is CASSESGGAYEQYF. In DNA, the CDR3 is TGCGCCAGCAGTGAGTCAGGAGGGGCCTACGAGCAGTACTTC. J is TRBJ2-7 and V is TRBV10-1; D possibly corresponds to TRBD2 (6 bases). CDR3 length: 14 residues. Looked up from germline, CDR1 is WNHNN and CDR2 is SYGVQD (reference sequence). V was trimmed by 0 bases and J by 2 bases, leaving 8 bases between them.

The rearrangement joins TRBV5-5 to TRBJ2-2, with TRBD2 matching over 9 bases. In germline, CDR1 is SGHKS, CDR2 YYEKEE (reference sequence). This CDR3 has 16 residues. The J segment lost 6 bases and the V segment lost 2 bases, leaving 8 bases of the junction unmatched. The CDR3 region is CASSLLAGVSAGELFF. The DNA of the CDR3 is TGTGCCAGCAGCTTATTAGCGGGAGTGAGTGCCGGGGAGCTGTTTTTT.

The sample holds a few counts of this clonotype. The chain combines TRBV20-1 with TRBJ2-1; D is ambiguous. CDR1 and CDR2 from the germline V gene are DFQATT and SNEGSKA (reference sequence). V dropped 3 bases and J dropped 4 bases, with 10 bases sitting between them. The length of the CDR3 is 13 residues. The CDR3 spells CSARYLHYNEQFF. The CDR3 nucleotides read TGCAGTGCTAGGTACTTACATTACAATGAGCAGTTCTTC.

In its sample, this clonotype was seen a few times. This sequence joins TRBV18 and TRBJ2-2; a weak D match, TRBD2 (5 bases). Germline V gene lookup returns CDR1 KGHSH and CDR2 LQKENI. The CDR3 totals 14 residues. Trimming left V 3 bases short and J 6 bases short, with 11 bases between. In DNA form, the CDR3 reads TGTGCCAGCTCACCGGGGAGTGGCGCCGGGGAGCTGTTTTTT. Translating gives CASSPGSGAGELFF.

This clonotype was detected a few times. The rearrangement uses TRBV19 and TRBJ2-5, with 9 nucleotides matching TRBD1. Germline V lookup: CDR1 LNHDA, CDR2 SQIVND (reference sequence). Trimming took 5 bases from V and 5 from J; bases not matched to a gene: 9. CDR3 length: 15 amino acids. The CDR3 spells CASSPGQGRWETQYF. The CDR3 DNA reads TGTGCCAGTAGTCCGGGACAGGGACGCTGGGAGACCCAGTACTTC. The entire variable domain, with the rest obtained from reference TRBV19 and TRBJ2-5, is as follows: DGGITQSPKYLFRKEGQNVTLSCEQNLNHDAMYWYRQDPGQGLRLIYYSQIVNDFQKGDIAEGYSVSREKKESFPLTVTSAQKNPTAFYLCASSPGQGRWETQYFGPGTRLLVL.

This sequence joins TRBV18 and TRBJ2-1; TRBD2 agrees at 7 bases. Germline V lookup: CDR1 KGHSH, CDR2 LQKENI. The ends lost 3 bases at V and 9 bases at J; junction bases unmatched: 2. CDR3 size: 12 residues. CDR3 sequence reads: CASSPREAEQFF. Here the CDR3 DNA reads TGTGCCAGCTCACCTCGGGAGGCTGAGCAGTTCTTC.

The V call is TRBV5-6, the J call TRBJ1-6, with D maybe TRBD1 (6 bases). V was clipped by 1 base and J by 8 bases, with 10 bases between them. Per the germline V gene, CDR1 is SGHDT and CDR2 is YYEEEE. The CDR3 is 14 residues long. The chain's CDR3 is CASSLHGGDSPLHF. The CDR3 DNA reads TGTGCCAGCAGCTTGCACGGGGGCGATTCACCCCTCCACTTT.

This clonotype turned up a few times. The chain is built from TRBV20-1 and TRBJ1-3; D uncertain. Germline CDR1 and CDR2: DFQATT and SNEGSKA (reference sequence). Trimming stripped 1 base from V and 0 bases from J, with 7 bases between. CDR3 length: 14 amino acids. CDR3 in DNA: TGCAGTGCTAGAGTACCCAACTCTGGAAACACCATATATTTT. Its protein is CSARVPNSGNTIYF.

This clonotype appeared a few times. The genes are TRBV6-1 and TRBJ2-1, with D tentatively TRBD1 or TRBD2 (6 bases each). Germline CDR1 and CDR2: MNHNS and SASEGT. Trimming removed 5 bases from V and 7 bases from J, with 18 bases in between. The CDR3 covers 15 residues. The CDR3 is CASSPRGTSMNEQFF. The CDR3, as DNA: TGTGCCAGCAGTCCCAGGGGTACTAGCATGAATGAGCAGTTCTTC.

This clonotype turned up a few times. This chain connects TRBV5-1 to TRBJ1-1; D remains unclear. Trimming took off 0 bases at V and 10 bases at J, with 16 bases between the two ends. The CDR3 runs to 14 residues. The germline V gene has CDR1 SGHRS and CDR2 YFSETQ. In DNA form, the CDR3 reads TGCGCCAGCAGCTTGGCCGATGCGAGGTTGGGAGCTTTCTTT. Translated: CASSLADARLGAFF.

The chain recombines TRBV19 with TRBJ2-1; D is tentatively TRBD1 or TRBD2 (5 bases each). Germline V gene data show CDR1 as LNHDA and CDR2 as SQIVND (reference sequence). Trimming removed 3 bases at V and 2 bases at J, with 14 bases between. The CDR3 loop spans 16 amino acids. CDR3 sequence reads: CASSMGRPTAYNEQFF. CDR3 nucleotide sequence: TGTGCCAGTAGTATGGGACGGCCTACGGCCTACAATGAGCAGTTCTTC.

The V and J genes are TRBV5-6 and TRBJ2-7, with 7 positions matching TRBD2. CDR1 and CDR2 from the germline V gene are SGHDT and YYEEEE. The CDR3 is 12 residues long. CDR3 nucleotides: TGTGCGACCTCCTGGGAGGGCTACGAGCAGTACTTC. Protein sequence: CATSWEGYEQYF.

The chain couples TRBV14 to TRBJ2-1, with 7 nucleotides matching TRBD1. The germline CDR1 and CDR2 sequences are SGHDN and FVKESK. V dropped 0 bases and J dropped 8; count of bases not matched to a gene: 7. The CDR3 spans 15 residues. As DNA, the CDR3 is TGTGCCAGCAGCCAAGATTACCGGGACAGCCATGAGCAGTTCTTC. Translation: CASSQDYRDSHEQFF.

The chain is built from TRBV29-1 and TRBJ2-5, with D unclear. The CDR3 spans 15 residues. Per the germline V gene, CDR1 is SQVTM and CDR2 is ANQGSEA. The V end lost 4 bases, the J end lost 0 bases, and 15 bases lay between the germline ends. In DNA form, the CDR3 reads TGCAGCGTTGCTCCGCGAGTGGGGTACCAAGAGACCCAGTACTTC. It specifies CSVAPRVGYQETQYF.

In its sample, this clonotype was seen a few times. The chain carries TRBV5-1 and TRBJ1-1; maybe TRBD1 (6 bases). Germline V gene data show CDR1 as SGHRS and CDR2 as YFSETQ. Trimming pared 4 bases from V and 0 bases from J, leaving 10 bases between. This CDR3 spans 14 amino acids. This CDR3 reads CASSGGTLNTEAFF. In DNA form, the CDR3 reads TGCGCCAGCAGCGGCGGGACACTGAACACTGAAGCTTTCTTT.

This clonotype has only a few counts. The chain recombines TRBV7-9 with TRBJ2-3; TRBD2 might be the D (6 bases). Trimming left V 3 bases short and J 0 bases short, with 10 bases between. This CDR3 is built from 15 residues. CDR1 is SEHNR and CDR2 is FQNEAQ in the germline V gene (reference sequence). This CDR3 reads CASSLRDTSTDTQYF. CDR3 coding DNA: TGTGCCAGCAGCTTGCGGGATACTAGCACAGATACGCAGTATTTT.

The chain recombines TRBV20-1 with TRBJ2-3; 8 bases align to TRBD1. Per the germline V gene, CDR1 is DFQATT and CDR2 is SNEGSKA (reference sequence). V trimming: 5 bases; J trimming: 2 bases; junction bases outside the gene matches: 9. The CDR3 runs to 15 residues. CDR3 amino acids: CSASAGRGPTDTQYF. The DNA for the CDR3 is TGCAGTGCTTCCGCGGGCAGGGGGCCCACAGATACGCAGTATTTT.

This clonotype has more than one count but fewer than ten. This chain connects TRBV7-7 to TRBJ2-1; TRBD2 aligns across 10 bases. CDR3 length equals 15 residues. With 3 bases clipped from V and 7 bases from J, the junction kept 6 bases outside the gene matches. Germline values: CDR1 SSHAT, CDR2 FNYEAQ (reference sequence). The DNA of the CDR3 is TGTGCCAGCAGCTTGTCAGCGGGAGGGCCTAATGAGCAGTTCTTC. It translates to CASSLSAGGPNEQFF.

This clonotype turned up a few times. The chain has TRBV12-3 or TRBV12-4 and TRBJ2-1; 13 nucleotides line up with TRBD2. The trim removed 5 bases at V and 10 bases at J, leaving 8 bases unmatched. CDR3 length equals 15 residues. CDR3: CASSVGLAGVGEQFF. The CDR3 region has the DNA TGTGCCAGCAGTGTCGGACTAGCGGGAGTAGGGGAGCAGTTCTTC.

The rearrangement links TRBV6-1 to TRBJ2-7, with a tentative D call TRBD2 (6 bases). Looked up from germline, CDR1 is MNHNS and CDR2 is SASEGT. Trimming pared 7 bases from V and 5 bases from J, leaving 30 bases between. The CDR3 length is 18 residues. The CDR3 DNA follows: TGTGCCAGCACTATCGACAGAACGAAACCACAAGGAGGGCACGAGCAGTACTTC. Translating it yields CASTIDRTKPQGGHEQYF.

A few counts support this clonotype. The chain recombines TRBV15 with TRBJ2-7; D not certain. The CDR3 extends over 15 amino acids. CDR1 is LNHNV and CDR2 is YYDKDF in the germline V gene (reference sequence). With 0 bases removed from V and 1 base from J, the gap between germline ends came to 10 bases. This chain's CDR3 is CATSRDRSPSYEQYF. For the CDR3, the DNA is TGTGCCACCAGCAGAGATCGCTCCCCATCCTACGAGCAGTACTTC.

This clonotype came up once. The conserved final phenylalanine or tryptophan is absent from the CDR3, which likely points to a read error. The chain uses TRBV6-6 and TRBJ1-5; TRBD1 might be the D (6 bases). V was cut by 5 bases and J by 11 bases, with 16 bases left in between. This CDR3 contains 13 residues. In germline, CDR1 is MNHNY, CDR2 SVGAGI (reference sequence). The CDR3 bases are TGTGCCAGCAGTGCACCGACAGGTGAAACCCAGCATTCT. Its protein product is CASSAPTGETQHS.

The chain joins TRBV15 to TRBJ2-3, with D perhaps being TRBD1 or TRBD2 (5 bases each). Germline CDR1 LNHNV, CDR2 YYDKDF (reference sequence). Deletions cut 5 bases from V and 4 bases from J, with 13 bases between. There are 14 residues in the CDR3. CDR3 residues: CATSFGTKADTQYF. CDR3 nucleotide sequence: TGTGCCACCAGCTTCGGGACCAAGGCAGATACGCAGTATTTT.

This clonotype was counted only a few times. The chain has TRBV14 and TRBJ2-7; perhaps TRBD2 as D (6 bases). This CDR3 has 15 amino acids. Germline CDR1 reads SGHDN; CDR2 reads FVKESK. V was shortened by 2 bases and J by 5 bases, with 16 bases between the two germline ends. CDR3 in amino acids: CASSQNRLASHEQYF. CDR3 sequence (DNA): TGTGCCAGCAGCCAAAATCGTCTAGCGTCCCACGAGCAGTACTTC.

This clonotype was counted at least ten times. The chain employs TRBV7-2 and TRBJ2-1, with D maybe TRBD2 (5 bases). CDR1 is SGHTA, CDR2 FQGNSA, per germline. Trimming took 1 base from V and 6 from J, leaving 10 bases between them. CDR3 size: 14 residues. In DNA, the CDR3 is TGTGCCAGCAGCTTAGGAGGGAGCGTCAATGAGCAGTTCTTC. Translating gives CASSLGGSVNEQFF. Based on the CDR3 plus reference TRBV7-2 and TRBJ2-1, the full variable domain is GAGVSQSPSNKVTEKGKDVELRCDPISGHTALYWYRQSLGQGLEFLIYFQGNSAPDKSGLPSDRFSAERTGGSVSTLTIQRTQQEDSAVYLCASSLGGSVNEQFFGPGTRLTVL.

V and J are TRBV7-2 and TRBJ2-1, with 9 bases identical to TRBD1. Germline CDR1 and CDR2: SGHTA and FQGNSA. V trimming: 0 bases; J trimming: 7 bases; junction bases outside the gene matches: 7. This CDR3 has 16 amino acids. The CDR3 DNA follows: TGTGCCAGCAGCTTAGCCTTCTCGACAGGGGGTAATGAGCAGTTCTTC. This translates into CASSLAFSTGGNEQFF.

V gene TRBV24-1 combines with J gene TRBJ1-1; 7 nucleotides agree with TRBD1. This CDR3 comprises 14 residues. Germline V gives CDR1 KGHDR, CDR2 SFDVKD. Trimming took 5 bases from V and 1 from J; bases not matched to a gene: 3. The CDR3 DNA is TGTGCCACCAGTGGGACAGGTAGGAACACTGAAGCTTTCTTT. It is translated as CATSGTGRNTEAFF.